A single T cell receptor (beta chain) is shown here with its context. Source study methods: Estimates of nucleated cell counts were drawn from the amplification of reference gene primers. TCRdb's copy holds only in-frame clones and misses some; the assay was immunoSEQ multiplex PCR. The V and J calls and clone size were taken over from that table, and D and trimming were inferred from the DNA. The sample contains roughly 200,000 clones, roughly 80% of which appear only once. The data originate from a study of blood T cell repertoires in COVID-19. Study overall: Collection of acute and convalescent COVID-19 samples took place in the United States, Italy and Spain. In each case, the material was cDNA or gDNA derived from T cells, B-cell-depleted T cells, or PBMCs.

The Seattle patients joined while their infection was active and were tracked longitudinally afterward. Germline values: CDR1 SGHAT, CDR2 FQNNGV. The CDR3 is 16 residues long. V lost 0 bases and J 2 bases, leaving 11 bases between the germline ends. Sequencing was done on a sample of peripheral blood. This TCR came from a woman aged 35 to 49 with COVID-19, enrolled during active disease. The chain combines TRBV11-2 with TRBJ1-5; D gene unclear. CDR3 loop: CASSLDGGWGNQPQHF. The CDR3, as DNA: TGTGCCAGCAGCTTAGATGGCGGCTGGGGCAATCAGCCCCAGCATTTT.